The 26 T cell receptor beta chains reported below all come from one sample, sequenced in a study of naive and memory T cell subsets. Ligated cDNA underwent four rounds of PCR with nested alpha and beta constant region primers and SP2. TCRdb itself ran the UMI-ligation and nested PCR reads through MiXCR, one entry per CDR3 protein. The table has 30,000 to 35,000 distinct CDR3 sequences, 6.7% seen once. The sample's treatment: skin biopsy from PPD injection site in Mantoux-positive individual. TCR cDNA received a 3' ligated oligonucleotide that carried a UMI. The sample here was skin, taken from a tuberculin skin test site. The receptors here all came from an adult in good health.

This clonotype appeared a few times. J is TRBJ2-7 and V is TRBV7-2, with D unclear. V dropped 2 bases and J dropped 3 bases, with 14 bases sitting between them. CDR3 size: 15 residues. Germline values: CDR1 SGHTA, CDR2 FQGNSA. CDR3 in amino acids: CASSLRLDSIYEQYF. The CDR3, as DNA: TGTGCCAGCAGCTTAAGGCTTGACTCCATCTACGAGCAGTACTTC.

This clonotype came up a few times. The V call is TRBV20-1, the J call TRBJ1-5; perhaps TRBD1 as D (6 bases). Per the germline V gene, CDR1 is DFQATT and CDR2 is SNEGSKA (reference sequence). This CDR3 region has 16 residues. Trimming shortened V by 0 bases and J by 6 bases, and 18 bases separated the two germline ends. The CDR3 loop is CSARDGGGAGGQPQHF. The CDR3 nucleotides read TGCAGTGCTAGAGATGGGGGGGGGGCTGGAGGTCAGCCCCAGCATTTT.

This clonotype was detected many times. This chain links TRBV7-2 with TRBJ1-1; TRBD1 is a possible D gene (6 bases). This CDR3 has 14 amino acids. The ends were cut back, 5 bases at V and 4 bases at J, with 14 bases in the middle. CDR1 is SGHTA and CDR2 is FQGNSA in the germline V gene. The CDR3 protein is CASSLKTGRTEAFF. The CDR3 bases are TGTGCCAGCAGCCTAAAGACAGGACGCACTGAAGCTTTCTTT.

This clonotype was observed a handful of times. CDR3 loop: CASSYHGGLRPLHF. CDR3 bases: TGTGCCAGCAGCTACCACGGGGGTCTGCGACCCCTCCACTTT. The V and J genes are TRBV7-8 and TRBJ1-6; the D gene is possibly TRBD1 (5 bases). Deletions cut 4 bases from V and 12 bases from J, with 16 bases between. The CDR3 contains 14 residues. Germline values: CDR1 SGHVS, CDR2 FQNEAQ.

J is TRBJ1-5 and V is TRBV6-1; D possibly corresponds to TRBD1 (6 bases). Trimming took off 4 bases at V and 7 bases at J, with 14 bases between the two ends. Looked up from germline, CDR1 is MNHNS and CDR2 is SASEGT. The CDR3 sequence is 14 residues long. The CDR3 coding sequence is TGTGCCAGCAGTGGTACAGGGTCAGGGCAGCCCCAGCATTTT. Encoded protein: CASSGTGSGQPQHF.

This clonotype was detected many times. This chain connects TRBV20-1 to TRBJ2-2; D is undetermined. CDR3 length: 13 amino acids. The V and J ends lost 6 bases and 1 base respectively, with 9 bases between them. CDR1 DFQATT and CDR2 SNEGSKA come from the germline V gene (reference sequence). The DNA of the CDR3 is TGCAGTGCCCTTATAGGGAACACCGGGGAGCTGTTTTTT. Its protein is CSALIGNTGELFF.

This clonotype occurred many times. CDR3 sequence (DNA): TGTGCCAGCAGTACAGGGTTAGGTAATTCACCCCTCCACTTT. It translates to CASSTGLGNSPLHF. V gene TRBV7-2 combines with J gene TRBJ1-6; D perhaps matches TRBD1 (6 bases). This CDR3 is 14 amino acids long. Germline V CDR1 and CDR2: SGHTA, FQGNSA. V was shortened by 6 bases and J by 6 bases, with 12 bases between the two germline ends. The full variable domain, rest sourced from reference TRBV7-2 and TRBJ1-6, is GAGVSQSPSNKVTEKGKDVELRCDPISGHTALYWYRQSLGQGLEFLIYFQGNSAPDKSGLPSDRFSAERTGGSVSTLTIQRTQQEDSAVYLCASSTGLGNSPLHFGNGTRLTVT.

This clonotype was seen only a few times. J is TRBJ1-1 and V is TRBV6-6; 7 bases align to TRBD1. This CDR3 is built from 15 residues. CDR1 MNHNY and CDR2 SVGAGI come from the germline V gene (reference sequence). With V trimmed by 2 bases and J by 1 base, 4 bases remained unmatched. CDR3 loop: CASSYVTGRNTEAFF. The CDR3 DNA reads TGTGCCAGCAGTTACGTGACAGGGCGGAACACTGAAGCTTTCTTT.

This clonotype has ten or more counts. The chain employs TRBV19 and TRBJ1-4; D unclear. The V gene's germline CDR1 is LNHDA and CDR2 SQIVND (reference sequence). V was clipped by 9 bases and J by 5 bases, with 16 bases between them. The CDR3 totals 14 residues. Here the CDR3 reads CASSGAPSNEKLFF. The CDR3 region has the DNA TGTGCCAGCAGTGGAGCTCCCTCGAATGAAAAACTGTTTTTT.

This clonotype came up many times. This chain joins TRBV7-2 and TRBJ1-4; D may be TRBD1 (5 bases). The CDR3 is 13 amino acids. The ends were cut back, 5 bases at V and 8 bases at J, with 12 bases in the middle. Germline V gene lookup returns CDR1 SGHTA and CDR2 FQGNSA. The CDR3 coding sequence is TGTGCCAGCAGCGGACAAAGGGGAGAAAAACTGTTTTTT. The encoded protein is CASSGQRGEKLFF.

This clonotype ranks as medium-sized (0.01 to 0.1%). The chain has TRBV29-1 and TRBJ2-1; 9 positions agree with TRBD1. V was clipped by 6 bases and J by 0 bases; unmatched bases: 3. The CDR3 is 14 amino acids. Per germline, CDR1 SQVTM and CDR2 ANQGSEA. CDR3 region: CSVLGQGSYNEQFF. The CDR3 DNA reads TGCAGCGTCCTGGGACAGGGCTCCTACAATGAGCAGTTCTTC.

The J gene is TRBJ1-5, the V gene TRBV18; D gene ambiguous. V was cut by 2 bases and J by 6 bases, with 8 bases left in between. The CDR3 has 13 amino acids. Germline V gene lookup returns CDR1 KGHSH and CDR2 LQKENI. As DNA, the CDR3 is TGTGCCAGCTCACCAGGCGGAGGTCAGCCCCAGCATTTT. Its protein product is CASSPGGGQPQHF.

This clonotype was observed at least ten times. The chain links TRBV7-9 to TRBJ2-4; TRBD2 agrees at 13 bases. CDR3 length equals 17 residues. Germline-derived CDR1 and CDR2 are SEHNR and FQNEAQ (reference sequence). The trim removed 6 bases at V and 2 bases at J, leaving 7 bases unmatched. CDR3 DNA: TGTGCCAGCAGTGGCGTGACTAGCGGGGGGTCCAAAAACATTCAGTACTTC. Translated: CASSGVTSGGSKNIQYF.

Details on this clonotype: It may be a read error: a sequence one base away is much more abundant. The CDR3 protein is CSARDKGLSTDTQYF. CDR3 DNA: TGCAGTGCTAGAGATAAAGGCCTTAGCACAGATACGCAGTATTTT. The chain uses TRBV20-1 and TRBJ2-3; D remains ambiguous. Deletions cut 0 bases from V and 0 bases from J, with 10 bases between. CDR1 is DFQATT and CDR2 is SNEGSKA in the germline V gene (reference sequence). The CDR3 runs 15 residues.

This clonotype was counted at least ten times. This chain connects TRBV7-2 to TRBJ2-3; a possible D gene is TRBD1 (6 bases). The V end lost 2 bases, the J end lost 0 bases, and 18 bases lay between the germline ends. CDR1 and CDR2 from the germline V gene are SGHTA and FQGNSA. The CDR3 contains 18 residues. CDR3 DNA: TGTGCCAGCAGCTTACGCACCAACAGGGCCCCTAGCACAGATACGCAGTATTTT. Its protein product is CASSLRTNRAPSTDTQYF.

In its sample, this clonotype was seen many times. The chain combines TRBV7-2 with TRBJ1-2; tentative D call: TRBD1 (5 bases). Trimming took 3 bases from V and 12 from J, leaving 14 bases between them. The germline CDR1 and CDR2 sequences are SGHTA and FQGNSA. CDR3 size: 12 residues. The CDR3 DNA reads as TGTGCCAGCAGCTTGGGGGACGGGGTTAACACCTTC. Its protein is CASSLGDGVNTF.

This clonotype was found many times. This sequence joins TRBV5-6 and TRBJ1-2, with 7 bases aligning to TRBD1. CDR3 length: 19 amino acids. The J segment lost 4 bases and the V segment lost 2 bases, leaving 20 bases of the junction unmatched. Germline V gene lookup returns CDR1 SGHDT and CDR2 YYEEEE. CDR3 amino acids: CASSFLLMTGQPTGYGYTF. CDR3 DNA: TGTGCCAGCAGCTTTCTTTTGATGACGGGACAGCCAACTGGCTATGGCTACACCTTC.

This clonotype was counted at least ten times. V usage is TRBV6-1 and J usage is TRBJ2-1; D might be TRBD2 (6 bases). CDR3 length: 13 residues. The V gene lost 7 bases and the J gene lost 8 bases, with 15 bases spanning the gap. Germline V gene sequence: CDR1 MNHNS, CDR2 SASEGT. The CDR3 loop reads CASIGGSFYEQFF. The CDR3 nucleotides are TGTGCCAGCATTGGGGGGTCATTCTATGAGCAGTTCTTC.

This clonotype was counted many times. The CDR3 sequence: CASSLSGGDGYTF. The CDR3 DNA reads as TGCGCCAGCAGCTTGTCAGGCGGAGATGGCTACACCTTC. This chain uses TRBV5-1 with TRBJ1-2; the D is unclear. V was pared by 1 base and J by 6 bases, with 10 bases between. Germline assignment: CDR1 SGHRS and CDR2 YFSETQ. CDR3 length: 13 residues.

The rearrangement joins TRBV7-2 to TRBJ2-2; no firm D call. The CDR3 is 16 amino acids. Germline V gene lookup returns CDR1 SGHTA and CDR2 FQGNSA. The V and J ends lost 7 bases and 2 bases respectively, with 17 bases between them. CDR3 nucleotides: TGTGCCAGCATCTCCCCGGTGGGCCCTAACACCGGGGAGCTGTTTTTT. Protein: CASISPVGPNTGELFF.

This clonotype was picked up a small number of times. V and J are TRBV6-6 and TRBJ2-3, with TRBD2 identical over 8 bases. V dropped 4 bases and J dropped 0; count of bases not matched to a gene: 6. Germline CDR1 MNHNY, CDR2 SVGAGI (reference sequence). The CDR3 is 16 residues long. DNA for the CDR3: TGTGCCAGCAGTTCTGCTGGCGGGGGGAGCACAGATACGCAGTATTTT. This codes for CASSSAGGGSTDTQYF.

This clonotype was seen at least ten times. The chain combines TRBV6-1 with TRBJ1-2, with 7 bases identical to TRBD1. CDR1 and CDR2 (germline): MNHNS, SASEGT. V was clipped by 7 bases and J by 4 bases; unmatched bases: 3. This CDR3 is 12 amino acids long. The CDR3 region is CASNRDSYGYTF. The DNA of the CDR3 is TGTGCCAGCAACCGGGACAGCTATGGCTACACCTTC.

This clonotype was seen at least ten times. The V call is TRBV2, the J call TRBJ2-5; D is possibly TRBD1 (6 bases). The CDR3 spans 13 residues. V was cut by 4 bases and J by 0 bases, with 6 bases left in between. From germline, CDR1 is SNHLY and CDR2 FYNNEI. The CDR3, as DNA: TGTGCCAGCAGTGGGGGGCACCAAGAGACCCAGTACTTC. Translating gives CASSGGHQETQYF. Looking up the rest from reference TRBV2 and TRBJ2-5 gives the full variable domain: EPEVTQTPSHQVTQMGQEVILRCVPISNHLYFYWYRQILGQKVEFLVSFYNNEISEKSEIFDDQFSVERPDGSNFTLKIRSTKLEDSAMYFCASSGGHQETQYFGPGTRLLVL.

This clonotype was seen ten or more times. The chain is built from TRBV19 and TRBJ1-5; D unresolved. The V gene lost 7 bases and the J gene lost 2 bases, with 12 bases spanning the gap. The germline gives CDR1 LNHDA, CDR2 SQIVND (reference sequence). CDR3 size: 14 residues. CDR3 residues: CASTLGRGNQPQHF. CDR3 in DNA: TGTGCCAGTACCCTGGGCAGAGGCAATCAGCCCCAGCATTTT.

The chain joins TRBV7-9 to TRBJ2-5; 11 bases are shared with TRBD2. Per the germline V gene, CDR1 is SEHNR and CDR2 is FQNEAQ (reference sequence). V was pared by 5 bases and J by 3 bases, with 2 bases of the junction left unmatched. The CDR3 is 14 amino acids. The CDR3 region has the DNA TGTGCCAGCAGCCCGGGACTAGCGGAAGAGACCCAGTACTTC. Its translation is CASSPGLAEETQYF.

The rearrangement links TRBV20-1 to TRBJ2-1, with D maybe TRBD2 (5 bases). The germline V gene encodes CDR1 DFQATT and CDR2 SNEGSKA (reference sequence). V lost 6 bases, J lost 0 bases, and 12 bases lay in between. CDR3 length equals 14 residues. The CDR3 is CSAVTSASYNEQFF. Here the CDR3 DNA reads TGCAGTGCGGTTACTAGTGCCTCCTACAATGAGCAGTTCTTC.